These 21 T cell receptor beta chains were sequenced from one sample in a study of T cells after yellow fever vaccination. Each CDR3 protein is one row after TCRdb ran MiXCR on the 5' RACE reads. The top ten hold roughly an eighth of the sample, which has just under 600,000 distinct CDR3 sequences, 13% seen once. The material sequenced was PBMCs, taken on the day of the yellow fever booster vaccination. The receptors come from a man aged 25-45 years who received the YFV17D yellow fever vaccine.

The J gene is TRBJ2-1, the V gene TRBV20-1, with 11 bases that match TRBD2. V shed 2 bases, J shed 1 base, and the junction held 7 bases outside the gene matches. The germline V gene encodes CDR1 DFQATT and CDR2 SNEGSKA (reference sequence). This CDR3 has 17 residues. Here the CDR3 reads CSARPTSGSRSYNEQFF. CDR3 nucleotides: TGCAGTGCTAGACCCACTAGCGGGAGTAGGTCCTACAATGAGCAGTTCTTC.

The table lists this clonotype with a few counts. V and J are TRBV9 and TRBJ1-1, with 7 bases matching TRBD1. The CDR3 covers 14 residues. V lost 3 bases, J lost 3 bases, and 5 bases stayed unmatched. Germline lookup yields CDR1 SGDLS and CDR2 YYNGEE. The CDR3 DNA reads as TGTGCCAGCAGCGCAACAGGGGTGGACACTGAAGCTTTCTTT. It yields the protein CASSATGVDTEAFF.

In this sample, this clonotype turned up a few times. The rearrangement uses TRBV19 and TRBJ2-1; 8 bases map to TRBD2. The trim removed 3 bases at V and 4 bases at J, leaving 8 bases unmatched. This CDR3 contains 16 residues. Per germline, CDR1 LNHDA and CDR2 SQIVND (reference sequence). CDR3 DNA: TGTGCCAGTAGTATCCCTACTAGCGGACCTTACAATGAGCAGTTCTTC. It translates to CASSIPTSGPYNEQFF.

This clonotype was observed a handful of times. The chain has TRBV20-1 and TRBJ2-7; a weak D match, TRBD2 (6 bases). V was cut by 6 bases and J by 7 bases, with 19 bases left in between. This CDR3 has 13 residues. The germline V gene has CDR1 DFQATT and CDR2 SNEGSKA (reference sequence). The CDR3 region has the DNA TGCAGTGCCCCGAAAGCGGGCACTATAGAGCAGTACTTC. The encoded protein is CSAPKAGTIEQYF.

This clonotype came up a few times. The CDR3 bases are TGTGCCAGCAGCCCAGGGGGGAGCGGGCACGCTAAGGGGGAGCAGTTCTTC. This encodes CASSPGGSGHAKGEQFF. The V gene is TRBV7-8, the J gene TRBJ2-1; D is possibly TRBD1 (7 bases). V lost 5 bases and J 10 bases, leaving 27 bases between the germline ends. CDR1 is SGHVS, CDR2 FQNEAQ, per germline. The CDR3 sequence is 17 residues long.

The chain employs TRBV7-9 and TRBJ2-3, with unresolved D. Trimming pared 8 bases from V and 5 bases from J, leaving 14 bases between. CDR1 SEHNR and CDR2 FQNEAQ come from the germline V gene (reference sequence). This CDR3 has 13 residues. CDR3 loop: CASRSGSGDTQYF. Written as DNA, the CDR3 is TGTGCCAGCCGCTCCGGGTCGGGAGATACGCAGTATTTT.

This clonotype was counted only a few times. The chain employs TRBV7-9 and TRBJ2-3; no definite D call. Germline CDR1 SEHNR, CDR2 FQNEAQ (reference sequence). CDR3 size: 12 residues. V was cut by 6 bases and J by 2 bases, with 6 bases left in between. The CDR3 DNA is TGTGCCAGCAGTTGGGACACAGATACGCAGTATTTT. Amino acid sequence: CASSWDTDTQYF.

The chain joins TRBV2 to TRBJ2-1; maybe TRBD2 (6 bases). This CDR3 spans 19 amino acids. Trimming stripped 7 bases from V and 0 bases from J, with 25 bases between. Germline CDR1 reads SNHLY; CDR2 reads FYNNEI. The CDR3 DNA reads as TGTGCCAGCACCTCCCTGGAGGGAGGTTCTCTGAGCTCCTACAATGAGCAGTTCTTC. Residues: CASTSLEGGSLSSYNEQFF.

The chain links TRBV4-2 to TRBJ2-3; no reliable D call. The CDR3 runs 16 residues. V was pared by 1 base and J by 0 bases, with 11 bases between. CDR1 LGHNA and CDR2 YNFKEQ come from the germline V gene. The CDR3 DNA is TGTGCCAGCAGCCAAGTTGGGATCGGTAGCACAGATACGCAGTATTTT. This gives the protein CASSQVGIGSTDTQYF.

The chain carries TRBV9 and TRBJ2-7; D gene uncertain. The CDR3 loop spans 14 amino acids. Germline V gene data show CDR1 as SGDLS and CDR2 as YYNGEE. V was pared by 0 bases and J by 6 bases, with 13 bases between. In nucleotides, the CDR3 is TGTGCCAGCAGCGTAGACTCAGTAACCGGCGAGCAGTACTTC. Its protein is CASSVDSVTGEQYF.

This clonotype has at least ten counts. The chain is built from TRBV21-1 and TRBJ1-6. TRBV21-1 is shown as a pseudogene. This CDR3 is built from 17 residues. CDR3 in amino acids: CASRASCSSSYNSPLHF. In nucleotides, the CDR3 is TGTGCCAGCAGGGCCTCGTGTTCTAGCTCCTATAATTCACCCCTCCACTTT.

The chain employs TRBV6-1 and TRBJ2-1; TRBD1 is a possible D gene (5 bases). The V end lost 7 bases, the J end lost 1 base, and 11 bases lay between the germline ends. Per germline, CDR1 MNHNS and CDR2 SASEGT. The CDR3 extends over 14 amino acids. CDR3 sequence reads: CASITGGSYNEQFF. For the CDR3, the DNA is TGTGCCAGCATCACAGGTGGATCCTACAATGAGCAGTTCTTC.

This clonotype was seen at least ten times. CDR3 DNA: TGTGCCAGCAGTTTGGTTGAAACCTGGGACAGTAGGTACAATGAGCAGTTCTTC. Amino acid sequence: CASSLVETWDSRYNEQFF. This rearrangement joins TRBV28 to TRBJ2-1, with 7 bases aligning to TRBD1. Germline V gene sequence: CDR1 MDHEN, CDR2 SYDVKM. V shed 3 bases and J 4 bases; nucleotides not matched to a gene: 15. This CDR3 is built from 18 residues.

The sample holds a few counts of this clonotype. V is TRBV28 and J is TRBJ2-1, with 7 bases matching TRBD1. Trimming cost V 4 bases and J 5 bases; bases outside gene matches: 11. The germline CDR1 and CDR2 sequences are MDHEN and SYDVKM. The CDR3 is 16 amino acids. The CDR3 protein is CASSSVDWDSHNEQFF. The CDR3 bases are TGTGCCAGCAGTTCCGTGGATTGGGACAGCCACAATGAGCAGTTCTTC.

This clonotype showed up just a few times. V gene TRBV6-1 combines with J gene TRBJ2-7, with TRBD2 matching 10 bases. The CDR3 runs to 18 residues. The trim removed 5 bases at V and 4 bases at J, leaving 17 bases unmatched. Looked up from germline, CDR1 is MNHNS and CDR2 is SASEGT. The DNA of the CDR3 is TGTGCCAGCAGTAGCCAGGGGGGCTCTAGCGGGAGTGGGTACGAGCAGTACTTC. Protein product: CASSSQGGSSGSGYEQYF.

The V call is TRBV20-1, the J call TRBJ2-7, with D maybe TRBD2 (5 bases). Germline CDR1 reads DFQATT; CDR2 reads SNEGSKA (reference sequence). V was pared by 5 bases and J by 0 bases, with 11 bases between. This CDR3 region has 13 residues. CDR3 loop: CSADLGVSYEQYF. In DNA form, the CDR3 reads TGCAGTGCTGACTTGGGAGTCTCCTACGAGCAGTACTTC.

The chain joins TRBV29-1 to TRBJ2-5; 7 bases are a match to TRBD1. Germline V gives CDR1 SQVTM, CDR2 ANQGSEA. The CDR3 runs to 19 residues. V lost 1 base to trimming and J lost 7 bases; unmatched junction nucleotides: 24. Written as DNA, the CDR3 is TGCAGCGTTGAAGGGGGTATGGGCAGGGGGATGGCGACCTCGATGACCCAGTACTTC. Amino acids: CSVEGGMGRGMATSMTQYF.

The chain combines TRBV10-3 with TRBJ2-6; TRBD1 or TRBD2 may be the D gene (5 bases each). V was trimmed by 10 bases and J by 1 base, leaving 17 bases between them. CDR1 and CDR2 (germline): ENHRY, SYGVKD. The CDR3 runs to 16 residues. The DNA for the CDR3 is TGTGCCACCGCCGTGGCAGGGAGTTCTGGGGCCAACGTCCTGACTTTC. It specifies CATAVAGSSGANVLTF.

This clonotype occurred a few times. CDR3 bases: TGTGCCAGCACCTCGGGCCTAGCGCTTGAGCAGTACTTC. This encodes CASTSGLALEQYF. The chain recombines TRBV6-2 or TRBV6-3 with TRBJ2-7; tentatively, D is TRBD2 (6 bases). Germline V CDR1 and CDR2: MNHEY, SVGEGT. The V gene lost 7 bases and the J gene lost 7 bases, with 17 bases spanning the gap. This CDR3 spans 13 amino acids.

J is TRBJ2-5 and V is TRBV6-2 or TRBV6-3, with D unclear. The V gene's germline CDR1 is MNHEY and CDR2 SVGEGT. The V and J ends lost 8 bases and 4 bases respectively, with 11 bases between them. The CDR3 totals 12 residues. The CDR3: CASQLDRETQYF. The DNA for the CDR3 is TGTGCCAGCCAGTTAGACCGAGAGACCCAGTACTTC.

The V call is TRBV19, the J call TRBJ1-1; D possibly corresponds to TRBD1 (5 bases). This CDR3 region has 14 residues. Per the germline V gene, CDR1 is LNHDA and CDR2 is SQIVND (reference sequence). Trimming pared 5 bases from V and 6 bases from J, leaving 16 bases between. CDR3: CASSRQTRVSEAFF. CDR3 in DNA: TGTGCCAGTAGTCGACAGACAAGGGTGTCTGAAGCTTTCTTT.